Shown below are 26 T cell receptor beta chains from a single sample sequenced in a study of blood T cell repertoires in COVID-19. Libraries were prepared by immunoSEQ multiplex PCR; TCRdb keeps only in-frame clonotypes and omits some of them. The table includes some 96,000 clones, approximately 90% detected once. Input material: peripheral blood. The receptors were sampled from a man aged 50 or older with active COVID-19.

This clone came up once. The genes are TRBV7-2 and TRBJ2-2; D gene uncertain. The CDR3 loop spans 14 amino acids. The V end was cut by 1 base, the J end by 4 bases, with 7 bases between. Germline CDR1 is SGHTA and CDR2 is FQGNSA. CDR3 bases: TGTGCCAGCAGCTTAGTGCCGGGCACCGGGGAGCTGTTTTTT. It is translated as CASSLVPGTGELFF.

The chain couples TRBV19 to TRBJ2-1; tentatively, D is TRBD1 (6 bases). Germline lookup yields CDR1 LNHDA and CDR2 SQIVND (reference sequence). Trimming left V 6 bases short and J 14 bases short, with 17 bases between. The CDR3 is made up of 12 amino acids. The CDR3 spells CASSLEQGREFF. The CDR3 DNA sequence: TGTGCCAGTAGCCTTGAACAGGGAAGAGAGTTCTTC.

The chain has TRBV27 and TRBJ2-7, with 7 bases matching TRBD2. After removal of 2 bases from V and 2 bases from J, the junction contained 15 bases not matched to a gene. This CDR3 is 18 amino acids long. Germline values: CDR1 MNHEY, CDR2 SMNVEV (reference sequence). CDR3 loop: CASSLRGFGGGGAYEQYF. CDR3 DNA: TGTGCCAGCAGTTTAAGGGGCTTCGGTGGCGGGGGTGCCTACGAGCAGTACTTC.

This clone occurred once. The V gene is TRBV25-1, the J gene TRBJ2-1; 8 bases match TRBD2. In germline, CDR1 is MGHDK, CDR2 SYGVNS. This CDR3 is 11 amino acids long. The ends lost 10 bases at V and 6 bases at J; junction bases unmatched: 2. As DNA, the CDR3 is TGTGCCATCGGGGGGGGCAATGAGCAGTTCTTC. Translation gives CAIGGGNEQFF.

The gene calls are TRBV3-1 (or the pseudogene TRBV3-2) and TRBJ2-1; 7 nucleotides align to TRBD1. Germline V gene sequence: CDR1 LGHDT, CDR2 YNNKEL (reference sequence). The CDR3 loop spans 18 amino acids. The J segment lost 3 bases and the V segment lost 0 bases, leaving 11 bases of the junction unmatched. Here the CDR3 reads CASSQDPGTVRGYNEQFF. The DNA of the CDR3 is TGTGCCAGCAGCCAAGACCCCGGGACAGTAAGGGGCTACAATGAGCAGTTCTTC.

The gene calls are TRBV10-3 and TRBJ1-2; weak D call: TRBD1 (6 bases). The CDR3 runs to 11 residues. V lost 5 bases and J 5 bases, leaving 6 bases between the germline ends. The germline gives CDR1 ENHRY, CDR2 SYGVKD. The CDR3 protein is CAISQGYGYTF. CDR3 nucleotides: TGTGCCATCAGTCAGGGGTATGGCTACACCTTC.

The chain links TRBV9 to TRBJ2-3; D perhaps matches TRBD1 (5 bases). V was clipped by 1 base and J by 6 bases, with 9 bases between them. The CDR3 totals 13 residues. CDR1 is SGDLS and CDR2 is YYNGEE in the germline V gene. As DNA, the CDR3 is TGTGCCAGCAGCGTATGGGGCGGCGATACGCAGTATTTT. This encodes CASSVWGGDTQYF. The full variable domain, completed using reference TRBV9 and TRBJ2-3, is DSGVTQTPKHLITATGQRVTLRCSPRSGDLSVYWYQQSLDQGLQFLIQYYNGEERAKGNILERFSAQQFPDLHSELNLSSLELGDSALYFCASSVWGGDTQYFGPGTRLTVL.

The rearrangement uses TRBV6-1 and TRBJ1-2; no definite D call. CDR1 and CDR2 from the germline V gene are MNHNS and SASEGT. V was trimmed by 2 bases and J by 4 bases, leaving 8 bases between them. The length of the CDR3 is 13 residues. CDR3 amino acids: CASSEFRSYGYTF. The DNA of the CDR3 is TGTGCCAGCAGTGAATTCAGGTCCTATGGCTACACCTTC.

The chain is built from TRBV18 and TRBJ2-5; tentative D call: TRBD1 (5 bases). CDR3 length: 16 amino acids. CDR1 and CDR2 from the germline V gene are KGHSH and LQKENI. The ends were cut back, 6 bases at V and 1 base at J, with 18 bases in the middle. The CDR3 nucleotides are TGTGCCAGCTCTCCTGGCCAGGGAACAGGCCAAGAGACCCAGTACTTC. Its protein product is CASSPGQGTGQETQYF.

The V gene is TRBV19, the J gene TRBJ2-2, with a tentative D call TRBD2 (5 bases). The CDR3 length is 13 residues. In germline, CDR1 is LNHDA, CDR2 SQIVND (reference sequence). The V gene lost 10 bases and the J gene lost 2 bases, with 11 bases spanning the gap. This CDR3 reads CAIKSGNTGELFF. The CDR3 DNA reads TGTGCCATTAAGAGCGGAAACACCGGGGAGCTGTTTTTT.

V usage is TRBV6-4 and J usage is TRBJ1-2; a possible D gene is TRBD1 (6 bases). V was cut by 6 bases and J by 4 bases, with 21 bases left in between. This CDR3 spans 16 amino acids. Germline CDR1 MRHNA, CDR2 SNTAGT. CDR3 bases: TGTGCCAGCAGATCTCCTTTTGGGGGGGCGAGCTATGGCTACACCTTC. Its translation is CASRSPFGGASYGYTF.

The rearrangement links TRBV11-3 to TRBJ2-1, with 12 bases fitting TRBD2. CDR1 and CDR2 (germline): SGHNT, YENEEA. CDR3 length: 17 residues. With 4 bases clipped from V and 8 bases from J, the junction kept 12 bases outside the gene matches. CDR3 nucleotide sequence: TGTGCCAGCAGCTCCCCCTCTAGCGGGGGGGCCGGCGATGAGCAGTTCTTC. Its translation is CASSSPSSGGAGDEQFF. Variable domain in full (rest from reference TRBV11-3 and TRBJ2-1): EAGVVQSPRYKIIEKKQPVAFWCNPISGHNTLYWYLQNLGQGPELLIRYENEEAVDDSQLPKDRFSAERLKGVDSTLKIQPAELGDSAVYLCASSSPSSGGAGDEQFFGPGTRLTVL.

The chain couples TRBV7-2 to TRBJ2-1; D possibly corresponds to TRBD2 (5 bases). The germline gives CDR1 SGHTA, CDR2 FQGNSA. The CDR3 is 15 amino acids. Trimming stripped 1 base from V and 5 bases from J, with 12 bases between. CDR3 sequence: CASSLVSGINNEQFF. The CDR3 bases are TGTGCCAGCAGCTTAGTCTCCGGGATTAACAATGAGCAGTTCTTC. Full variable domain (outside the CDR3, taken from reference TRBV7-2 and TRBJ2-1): GAGVSQSPSNKVTEKGKDVELRCDPISGHTALYWYRQSLGQGLEFLIYFQGNSAPDKSGLPSDRFSAERTGGSVSTLTIQRTQQEDSAVYLCASSLVSGINNEQFFGPGTRLTVL.

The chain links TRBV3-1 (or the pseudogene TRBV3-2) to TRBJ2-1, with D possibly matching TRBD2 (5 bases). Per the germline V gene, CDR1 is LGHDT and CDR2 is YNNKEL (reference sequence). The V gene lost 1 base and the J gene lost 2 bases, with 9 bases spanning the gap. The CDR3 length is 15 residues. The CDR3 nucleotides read TGTGCCAGCAGCCAAGGGACTCAAACCTACAATGAGCAGTTCTTC. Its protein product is CASSQGTQTYNEQFF.

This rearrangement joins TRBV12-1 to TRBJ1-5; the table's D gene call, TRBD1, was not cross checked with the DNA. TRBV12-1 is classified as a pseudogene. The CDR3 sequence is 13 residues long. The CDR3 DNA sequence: TGTGCCAGCAGCTTCGAAGGGGGAGCCCTACTGCATTTT. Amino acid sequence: CASSFEGGALLHF.

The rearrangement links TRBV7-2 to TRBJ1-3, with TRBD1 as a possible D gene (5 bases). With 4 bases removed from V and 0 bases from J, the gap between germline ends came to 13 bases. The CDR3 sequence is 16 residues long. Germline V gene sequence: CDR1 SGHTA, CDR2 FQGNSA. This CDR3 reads CASSSAAGISGNTIYF. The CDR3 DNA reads TGTGCCAGCAGCTCGGCAGCAGGGATCTCTGGAAACACCATATATTTT.

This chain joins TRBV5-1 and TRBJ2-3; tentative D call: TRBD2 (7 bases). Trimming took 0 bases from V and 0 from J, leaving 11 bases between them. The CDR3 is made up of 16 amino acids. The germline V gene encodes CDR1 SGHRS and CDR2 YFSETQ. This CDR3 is CASSLGAGASTDTQYF. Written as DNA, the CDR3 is TGCGCCAGCAGCTTGGGGGCGGGGGCCAGCACAGATACGCAGTATTTT.

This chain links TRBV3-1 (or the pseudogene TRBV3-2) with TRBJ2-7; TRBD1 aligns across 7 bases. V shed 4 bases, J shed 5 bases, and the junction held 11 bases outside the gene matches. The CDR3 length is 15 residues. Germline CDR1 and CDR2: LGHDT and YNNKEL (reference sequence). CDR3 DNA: TGTGCCAGCAGCCCACCTCGCGAACAGGGGAACGAGCAGTACTTC. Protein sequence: CASSPPREQGNEQYF.

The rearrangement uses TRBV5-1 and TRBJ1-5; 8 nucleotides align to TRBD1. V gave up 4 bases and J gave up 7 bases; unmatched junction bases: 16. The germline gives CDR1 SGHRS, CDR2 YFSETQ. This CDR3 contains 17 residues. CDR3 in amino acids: CASSPGTGLKEQQPQHF. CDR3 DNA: TGCGCCAGCAGCCCCGGGACAGGACTGAAGGAGCAACAGCCCCAGCATTTT.

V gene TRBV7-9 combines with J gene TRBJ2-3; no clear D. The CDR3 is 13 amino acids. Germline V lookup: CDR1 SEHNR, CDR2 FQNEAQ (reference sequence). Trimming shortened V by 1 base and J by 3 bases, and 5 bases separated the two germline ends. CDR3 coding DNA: TGTGCCAGCAGCTTAGACGGGACAGATACGCAGTATTTT. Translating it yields CASSLDGTDTQYF. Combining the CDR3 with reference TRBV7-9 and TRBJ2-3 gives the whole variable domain DTGVSQNPRHKITKRGQNVTFRCDPISEHNRLYWYRQTLGQGPEFLTYFQNEAQLEKSRLLSDRFSAERPKGSFSTLEIQRTEQGDSAMYLCASSLDGTDTQYFGPGTRLTVL.

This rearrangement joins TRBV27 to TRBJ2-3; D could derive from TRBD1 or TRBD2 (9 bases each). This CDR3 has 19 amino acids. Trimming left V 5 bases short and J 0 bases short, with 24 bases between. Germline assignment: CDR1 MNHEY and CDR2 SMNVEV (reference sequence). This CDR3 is CASSLGQGVSGSSTDTQYF. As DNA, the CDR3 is TGTGCCAGCAGTCTGGGACAGGGAGTTAGCGGGAGTAGCACAGATACGCAGTATTTT.

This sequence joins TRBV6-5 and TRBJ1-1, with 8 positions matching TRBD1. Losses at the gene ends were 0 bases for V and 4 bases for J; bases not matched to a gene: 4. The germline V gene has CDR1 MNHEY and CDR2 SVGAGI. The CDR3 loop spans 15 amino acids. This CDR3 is CASSYSNRGATEAFF. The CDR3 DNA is TGTGCCAGCAGTTACTCTAACAGGGGGGCCACTGAAGCTTTCTTT.

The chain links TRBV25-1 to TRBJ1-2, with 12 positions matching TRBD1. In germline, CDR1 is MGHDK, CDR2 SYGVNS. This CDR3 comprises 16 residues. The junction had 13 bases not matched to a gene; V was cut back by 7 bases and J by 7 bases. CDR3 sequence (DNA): TGTGCCAGCACCCCTTCCGGGACAGGGGGCGACCGTGGCTACACCTTC. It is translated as CASTPSGTGGDRGYTF.

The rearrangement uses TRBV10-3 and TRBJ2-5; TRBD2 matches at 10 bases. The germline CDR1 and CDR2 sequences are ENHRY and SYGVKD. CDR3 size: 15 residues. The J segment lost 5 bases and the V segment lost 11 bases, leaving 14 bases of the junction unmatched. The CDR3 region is CASTPSGGRMETQYF. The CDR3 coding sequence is TGTGCCTCCACCCCTAGCGGGGGCCGGATGGAGACCCAGTACTTC.

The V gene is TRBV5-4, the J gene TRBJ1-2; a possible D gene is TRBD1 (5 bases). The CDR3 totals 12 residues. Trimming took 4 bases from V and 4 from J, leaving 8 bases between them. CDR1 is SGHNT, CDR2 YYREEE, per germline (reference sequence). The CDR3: CASSTDSYGYTF. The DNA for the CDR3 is TGTGCCAGCAGCACCGACAGCTATGGCTACACCTTC.

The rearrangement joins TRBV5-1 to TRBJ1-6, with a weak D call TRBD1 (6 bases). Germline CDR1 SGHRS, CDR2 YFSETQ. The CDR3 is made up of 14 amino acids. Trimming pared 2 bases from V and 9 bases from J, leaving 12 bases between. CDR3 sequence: CASSFQGSGSPLHF. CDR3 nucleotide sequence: TGCGCCAGCAGCTTCCAGGGGAGCGGTTCACCCCTCCACTTT.